This T cell receptor (beta chain) was profiled in a study of shared clonotypes between healthy human individuals. Profiling relied on immunoSEQ multiplex PCR, and the TCRdb table lists in-frame clones only, not all of them. The table lists roughly 2,500,000 clones, 93% of them singletons. V lost 6 bases, J lost 1 base, and 6 bases lay in between. The CDR3 runs to 12 residues. Germline V gene sequence: CDR1 MNHNS, CDR2 SASEGT. The J gene is TRBJ2-5, the V gene TRBV6-1; D gene ambiguous. This clonotype was obtained from a man aged 18 to 35 in good health. Some clones in this sample may be carry-over from other donors' samples. Material for sequencing was naive CD4+ T cells from PBMCs. The subset is: CD45RA+ positively selected. CDR3 amino acids: CASSAFQETQYF. CDR3 bases: TGTGCCAGCAGCGCCTTCCAAGAGACCCAGTACTTC.